This T cell receptor beta chain was observed in a study of CD8 T cells in ankylosing spondylitis. Regarding the study as a whole: Earlier reports found some motif variants in synovial fluid and blood in reactive arthritis. Blood of patients with ankylosing spondylitis appeared to be characterized by a TCR beta motif of eight highly homologous variants.

At least ten counts were recorded for this clonotype. Its matching antigen is unknown. TCRdb re-analysed the 5' RACE reads in MiXCR, keeping a single row per CDR3 protein. The sample contains roughly 230,000 distinct CDR3 sequences, approximately 20% of which appear only once. CDR3 length: 12 residues. With 2 bases removed from V and 4 bases from J, the gap between germline ends came to 5 bases. V gene TRBV12-3 or TRBV12-4 combines with J gene TRBJ1-2; D gene unclear. Sequencing input: blood, either unsorted or a sorted T cell fraction (not recorded which). This receptor was obtained from a male donor with ankylosing spondylitis or in good health (not recorded which). Here the CDR3 DNA reads TGTGCCAGCAGTTTATCCATCTATGGCTACACCTTC. Encoded protein: CASSLSIYGYTF.